This passage covers 32 T cell receptor beta chains from one sample sequenced in a study of blood T cell repertoires in COVID-19. Clones were sequenced by immunoSEQ multiplex PCR, and TCRdb holds only the in-frame ones, with some missing. The data hold fewer than 250,000 clones, with nearly 85% observed a single time. The sequenced sample consisted of peripheral blood. The receptors here all came from a human donor in a cohort sampled during active COVID-19.

V is TRBV27 and J is TRBJ2-5; 7 nucleotides match TRBD1. Germline CDR1 MNHEY, CDR2 SMNVEV (reference sequence). V trimming: 2 bases; J trimming: 5 bases; junction bases outside the gene matches: 8. This CDR3 has 15 residues. The CDR3 is CASSLTREGAETQYF. The CDR3 region has the DNA TGTGCCAGCAGTTTAACGCGAGAGGGGGCCGAGACCCAGTACTTC.

The chain links TRBV5-1 to TRBJ2-2; 13 bases align to TRBD2. The CDR3 length is 16 residues. V gave up 3 bases and J gave up 5 bases; unmatched junction bases: 4. The V gene's germline CDR1 is SGHRS and CDR2 YFSETQ. The CDR3 DNA sequence: TGCGCCAGCAGCTGGACTAGCGGGAGTAGAACCGGGGAGCTGTTTTTT. Its translation is CASSWTSGSRTGELFF.

The rearrangement uses TRBV5-1 and TRBJ1-1; D not certain. There are 13 residues in the CDR3. The V end was cut by 4 bases, the J end by 1 base, with 8 bases between. CDR1 is SGHRS and CDR2 is YFSETQ in the germline V gene. The CDR3 nucleotides read TGCGCCAGCAGCGTATGGCAGAACACTGAAGCTTTCTTT. Residues: CASSVWQNTEAFF.

The chain recombines TRBV27 with TRBJ2-6; a possible D gene is TRBD1 (6 bases). V shed 4 bases and J shed 0 bases, with 10 bases lying between them. The CDR3 contains 16 residues. Germline CDR1 MNHEY, CDR2 SMNVEV (reference sequence). CDR3 region: CASSYDRTSGANVLTF. DNA of the CDR3: TGTGCCAGCAGTTACGACAGGACCTCTGGGGCCAACGTCCTGACTTTC.

V usage is TRBV28 and J usage is TRBJ2-5; maybe TRBD2 (7 bases). Germline CDR1 MDHEN, CDR2 SYDVKM. Trimming took 6 bases from V and 5 from J, leaving 10 bases between them. The CDR3 is 12 residues long. CDR3 in amino acids: CASRQGGETQYF. CDR3 DNA sequence: TGTGCCAGCAGACAGGGAGGGGAGACCCAGTACTTC.

The rearrangement joins TRBV7-2 to TRBJ2-7; D might be TRBD2 (7 bases). This CDR3 contains 16 residues. Germline V CDR1 and CDR2: SGHTA, FQGNSA. Trimming left V 4 bases short and J 2 bases short, with 18 bases between. CDR3 amino acids: CASSSPGGAGAYEQYF. The CDR3 DNA is TGTGCCAGCAGCTCCCCTGGGGGGGCCGGAGCCTACGAGCAGTACTTC.

This chain joins TRBV5-1 and TRBJ2-2; 8 bases are shared with TRBD1. The length of the CDR3 is 14 residues. Germline V gene sequence: CDR1 SGHRS, CDR2 YFSETQ. J lost 3 bases, V lost 4 bases, and 2 bases had no gene match. Here the CDR3 DNA reads TGCGCCAGCAGCCAGGGGGCCGACACCGGGGAGCTGTTTTTT. As protein: CASSQGADTGELFF.

The chain combines TRBV29-1 with TRBJ2-2, with a tentative D call TRBD1 (5 bases). This CDR3 is built from 15 residues. Per germline, CDR1 SQVTM and CDR2 ANQGSEA. V lost 6 bases, J lost 3 bases, and 17 bases lay in between. CDR3 coding DNA: TGCAGCGTCCAGGGTCGAAGTGTGGACACCGGGGAGCTGTTTTTT. Amino acid sequence: CSVQGRSVDTGELFF.

The chain couples TRBV7-9 to TRBJ1-2; no clear D gene. Germline assignment: CDR1 SEHNR and CDR2 FQNEAQ (reference sequence). The CDR3 has 14 amino acids. V dropped 3 bases and J dropped 7 bases, with 15 bases sitting between them. CDR3 in DNA: TGTGCCAGCAGCTTCATCAACCTTGCGGGTGGCTACACCTTC. Protein product: CASSFINLAGGYTF.

This chain connects TRBV5-1 to TRBJ1-6; 7 positions agree with TRBD1. Germline CDR1 SGHRS, CDR2 YFSETQ. The CDR3 covers 15 residues. V lost 0 bases and J lost 8; bases outside the gene matches: 5. CDR3 in DNA: TGCGCCAGCAGCTTGGAGCAAACAGGGGATTCACCCCTCCACTTT. Amino acid sequence: CASSLEQTGDSPLHF.

A word on this clone: Additional DNA sequences in this sample encode the identical CDR3. This chain uses TRBV18 with TRBJ2-1; TRBD2 might be the D (6 bases). Trimming stripped 0 bases from V and 6 bases from J, with 9 bases between. The CDR3 extends over 14 amino acids. CDR1 and CDR2 from the germline V gene are KGHSH and LQKENI. CDR3 bases: TGTGCCAGCTCACCACCGGGACTGAGCAATGAGCAGTTCTTC. Its translation is CASSPPGLSNEQFF.

CDR3 sequence: CASNTGGRSNEKLFF. DNA for the CDR3: TGTGCCAGCAACACAGGGGGGCGTTCTAATGAAAAACTGTTTTTT. The chain combines TRBV6-5 with TRBJ1-4, with TRBD1 matching over 8 bases. CDR3 length: 15 amino acids. Trimming cost V 7 bases and J 3 bases; bases outside gene matches: 7. CDR1 is MNHEY, CDR2 SVGAGI, per germline.

This sequence joins TRBV2 and TRBJ1-3, with TRBD1 matching 7 bases. V was clipped by 7 bases and J by 0 bases; unmatched bases: 9. Germline V gene data show CDR1 as SNHLY and CDR2 as FYNNEI. The CDR3 is 16 residues long. CDR3 in DNA: TGTGCCAGCACTCCAGGGACAGTAAGCTCTGGAAACACCATATATTTT. It yields the protein CASTPGTVSSGNTIYF.

The J gene is TRBJ2-1, the V gene TRBV6-2 or TRBV6-3; 10 bases map to TRBD2. The germline gives CDR1 MNHEY, CDR2 SVGEGT. The CDR3 spans 16 residues. V shed 3 bases, J shed 4 bases, and the junction held 6 bases outside the gene matches. The CDR3 here is CASSYPTSGFYNEQFF. CDR3 nucleotides: TGTGCCAGCAGTTATCCGACTAGCGGGTTTTACAATGAGCAGTTCTTC.

CDR3: CASILGTAQETQYF. In DNA, the CDR3 is TGTGCCAGCATCCTCGGGACAGCACAAGAGACCCAGTACTTC. V is TRBV6-6 and J is TRBJ2-5; 7 nucleotides align to TRBD1. The V gene's germline CDR1 is MNHNY and CDR2 SVGAGI (reference sequence). CDR3 length: 14 residues. Trimming took 7 bases from V and 2 from J; bases not matched to a gene: 7.

Only a few counts were recorded for this clone. The chain is built from TRBV18 and TRBJ2-7, with TRBD1 as a possible D gene (6 bases). The CDR3 contains 15 residues. CDR1 is KGHSH, CDR2 LQKENI, per germline. Trimming stripped 6 bases from V and 2 bases from J, with 17 bases between. The DNA of the CDR3 is TGTGCCAGCTCCCTGGTCAGGGGCCTACCCTACGAGCAGTACTTC. Its protein is CASSLVRGLPYEQYF.

The chain links TRBV5-1 to TRBJ2-1, with D tentatively TRBD1 (5 bases). CDR1 and CDR2 (germline): SGHRS, YFSETQ. This CDR3 is built from 17 residues. V gave up 0 bases and J gave up 10 bases, with 23 bases separating them. CDR3 in amino acids: CASSLGEGAVAVGEQFF. Here the CDR3 DNA reads TGCGCCAGCAGCTTGGGTGAAGGGGCCGTGGCCGTGGGGGAGCAGTTCTTC.

The chain couples TRBV7-6 to TRBJ1-1; the match to TRBD1 covers 7 bases. The CDR3 contains 14 residues. Germline V CDR1 and CDR2: SGHVS, FNYEAQ. V shed 5 bases, J shed 2 bases, and the junction held 5 bases outside the gene matches. The CDR3, as DNA: TGTGCCAGCAGCCTCGCAGGGGGAAACACTGAAGCTTTCTTT. Amino acid sequence: CASSLAGGNTEAFF.

This clone was detected once. The chain links TRBV7-2 to TRBJ2-2, with D unresolved. This CDR3 is built from 14 residues. V was shortened by 5 bases and J by 5 bases, with 12 bases between the two germline ends. Germline V gives CDR1 SGHTA, CDR2 FQGNSA. CDR3 residues: CASSPSTLTGELFF. The CDR3 DNA is TGTGCCAGCAGCCCATCGACTTTAACCGGGGAGCTGTTTTTT.

This chain uses TRBV10-1 with TRBJ1-6; D unresolved. Trimming removed 4 bases from V and 7 bases from J, with 8 bases in between. The CDR3 covers 13 residues. CDR1 is WNHNN and CDR2 is SYGVQD in the germline V gene (reference sequence). The CDR3 spells CASSARGNSPLHF. Here the CDR3 DNA reads TGCGCCAGCAGTGCTCGGGGAAATTCACCCCTCCACTTT.

V is TRBV5-1 and J is TRBJ2-5, with a tentative D call TRBD1 (7 bases). With 6 bases removed from V and 5 bases from J, the gap between germline ends came to 23 bases. Germline assignment: CDR1 SGHRS and CDR2 YFSETQ. The CDR3 totals 16 residues. The CDR3 DNA reads as TGCGCCAGCACCCCAGGGGGGCGCAGGGTTCGGGAGACCCAGTACTTC. Translated: CASTPGGRRVRETQYF.

V usage is TRBV11-3 and J usage is TRBJ1-1; D unclear. The ends were cut back, 3 bases at V and 3 bases at J, with 8 bases in the middle. This CDR3 is built from 13 residues. Germline V gene data show CDR1 as SGHNT and CDR2 as YENEEA. The CDR3 reads CASSFGEDTEAFF. CDR3 in DNA: TGTGCCAGCAGCTTCGGAGAGGACACTGAAGCTTTCTTT.

V usage is TRBV6-5 and J usage is TRBJ2-3; possible D gene TRBD2, 5 bases. Trimming took off 3 bases at V and 5 bases at J, with 15 bases between the two ends. Germline CDR1 and CDR2: MNHEY and SVGAGI. This CDR3 contains 15 residues. The CDR3 bases are TGTGCCAGCAGTTATGGAGGCCCTCAGAGAGATACGCAGTATTTT. It specifies CASSYGGPQRDTQYF.

The chain recombines TRBV5-6 with TRBJ1-4; 7 positions match TRBD1. V shed 0 bases, J shed 7 bases, and the junction held 3 bases outside the gene matches. This CDR3 spans 14 amino acids. Per germline, CDR1 SGHDT and CDR2 YYEEEE. This CDR3 is CASSLVTGVEKLFF. Here the CDR3 DNA reads TGTGCCAGCAGCTTGGTAACAGGGGTTGAAAAACTGTTTTTT.

The chain recombines TRBV5-1 with TRBJ2-7, with 11 bases aligning to TRBD2. This CDR3 is 15 amino acids long. Per germline, CDR1 SGHRS and CDR2 YFSETQ. J was trimmed by 5 bases and V by 0 bases; bases with no gene match: 4. The CDR3 bases are TGCGCCAGCAGCTTGGGACTAGCGGGAAAGCACGAGCAGTACTTC. It translates to CASSLGLAGKHEQYF.

The gene calls are TRBV6-5 and TRBJ2-1, with 9 positions matching TRBD2. Germline lookup yields CDR1 MNHEY and CDR2 SVGAGI. CDR3 length: 16 residues. V was pared by 1 base and J by 5 bases, with 6 bases of the junction left unmatched. The chain's CDR3 is CASSYLPSGNNNEQFF. The CDR3 nucleotides are TGTGCCAGCAGTTACTTACCTAGCGGGAACAACAATGAGCAGTTCTTC.

The rearrangement links TRBV30 to TRBJ2-1, with 8 bases matching TRBD1. CDR1 and CDR2 from the germline V gene are GTSNPN and SVGIG (reference sequence). V lost 3 bases and J lost 9; bases outside the gene matches: 10. The CDR3 covers 14 residues. The DNA of the CDR3 is TGTGCCTGGAGCAGAGGACAGGGCCGGGGTGAGCAGTTCTTC. Translation gives CAWSRGQGRGEQFF.

The chain uses TRBV19 and TRBJ2-5; D may be TRBD1 (5 bases). The V end lost 8 bases, the J end lost 1 base, and 11 bases lay between the germline ends. Germline V gene lookup returns CDR1 LNHDA and CDR2 SQIVND (reference sequence). The CDR3 has 13 residues. The CDR3 DNA is TGTGCCAGTGGCCGACAGACCCAAGAGACCCAGTACTTC. The encoded protein is CASGRQTQETQYF.

The chain couples TRBV11-1 to TRBJ2-7; maybe TRBD1 (7 bases). V lost 3 bases, J lost 4 bases, and 10 bases lay in between. The V gene's germline CDR1 is SGHAT and CDR2 FQDESV (reference sequence). This CDR3 is 13 amino acids long. The CDR3 DNA is TGTGCCAGCAGCTTGACAGGGACTTACGAGCAGTACTTC. It codes for CASSLTGTYEQYF.

The chain uses TRBV24-1 and TRBJ2-7; 10 bases match TRBD2. V lost 3 bases to trimming and J lost 3 bases; unmatched junction nucleotides: 4. Per the germline V gene, CDR1 is KGHDR and CDR2 is SFDVKD. This CDR3 has 15 residues. The CDR3 is CATSDSGRALYEQYF. CDR3 DNA sequence: TGTGCCACCAGTGATAGCGGGAGGGCCCTCTACGAGCAGTACTTC.

V usage is TRBV19 and J usage is TRBJ2-7; 11 bases agree with TRBD2. From germline, CDR1 is LNHDA and CDR2 SQIVND (reference sequence). The CDR3 is 16 residues long. V lost 3 bases to trimming and J lost 0 bases; unmatched junction nucleotides: 4. Here the CDR3 reads CASSIYLAGGSYEQYF. CDR3 nucleotides: TGTGCCAGTAGTATTTACCTAGCGGGAGGCTCCTACGAGCAGTACTTC.

This clone was detected ten times or more. CDR3 residues: CATSEGTGHEQYF. DNA for the CDR3: TGTGCCACCAGTGAAGGGACAGGGCACGAGCAGTACTTC. The chain recombines TRBV24-1 with TRBJ2-7; TRBD1 matches 9 bases. After removal of 4 bases from V and 5 bases from J, the junction contained 2 bases not matched to a gene. This CDR3 spans 13 amino acids. Germline CDR1 reads KGHDR; CDR2 reads SFDVKD.